The 25 T cell receptor beta chains presented below share a single source sample, sequenced in a study of CD8 T cells in Susac syndrome. An amount of RNA that ranged from roughly 0.45 to 1 ug was reverse transcribed with random hexamers. TCRdb redid the calling of the immunoSEQ multiplex PCR reads with MiXCR, one entry per CDR3 protein. Found here are under 200,000 distinct CDR3 sequences, 90% to 95% of them singletons; the top ten hold roughly 0.12%. Sequencing used CD4+ T cells from PBMCs. Source of these receptors: a human donor with Susac syndrome.

The chain joins TRBV20-1 to TRBJ2-1; the D call may be TRBD1 or TRBD2 (7 bases each). Trimming removed 6 bases at V and 5 bases at J, with 11 bases between. Germline V gene sequence: CDR1 DFQATT, CDR2 SNEGSKA (reference sequence). The CDR3 has 12 amino acids. The CDR3 loop is CSAAGQNNEQFF. The CDR3 DNA reads as TGCAGTGCAGCGGGACAGAACAATGAGCAGTTCTTC.

The CDR3 protein is CASTKTGGSGNTIYF. In nucleotides, the CDR3 is TGTGCCAGCACCAAGACAGGGGGCTCTGGAAACACCATATATTTT. The chain employs TRBV25-1 and TRBJ1-3; 9 positions match TRBD1. Germline CDR1 is MGHDK and CDR2 is SYGVNS. This CDR3 contains 15 residues. The junction had 4 bases not matched to a gene; V was cut back by 7 bases and J by 0 bases.

This clonotype was found a few times. The CDR3 sequence: CASSQGGRVTEAFF. CDR3 coding DNA: TGTGCCAGCAGCCAAGGAGGGCGAGTGACTGAAGCTTTCTTT. The chain employs TRBV14 and TRBJ1-1, with D uncertain. CDR1 SGHDN and CDR2 FVKESK come from the germline V gene. V was cut by 1 base and J by 5 bases, with 11 bases left in between. This CDR3 comprises 14 residues.

CDR3 protein: CSVPAGWAPNYGYTF. CDR3 nucleotides: TGCAGCGTGCCCGCGGGCTGGGCCCCTAACTATGGCTACACCTTC. The chain employs TRBV29-1 and TRBJ1-2; D unclear. Trimming shortened V by 6 bases and J by 0 bases, and 17 bases separated the two germline ends. This CDR3 comprises 15 residues. CDR1 is SQVTM, CDR2 ANQGSEA, per germline.

This clonotype was recorded once. This chain joins TRBV9 and TRBJ2-5; D is undetermined. CDR1 and CDR2 from the germline V gene are SGDLS and YYNGEE. The CDR3 length is 14 residues. V lost 0 bases and J 4 bases, leaving 10 bases between the germline ends. The CDR3 bases are TGTGCCAGCAGCGTAGTGGACCGTCCAGAGACCCAGTACTTC. This encodes CASSVVDRPETQYF.

This clonotype showed up just once. This chain links TRBV20-1 with TRBJ1-6; 9 bases are shared with TRBD1. Unmatched junction bases numbered 8, after V lost 1 base and J lost 10 bases. The length of the CDR3 is 15 residues. CDR1 DFQATT and CDR2 SNEGSKA come from the germline V gene (reference sequence). DNA for the CDR3: TGCAGTGCTAGAGTTGGGGGACAGGGACCATCACCCCTCCACTTT. Translated, it gives CSARVGGQGPSPLHF.

The rearrangement uses TRBV5-1 and TRBJ2-1; 11 nucleotides align to TRBD2. The junction had 7 bases not matched to a gene; V was cut back by 4 bases and J by 7 bases. This CDR3 comprises 15 residues. Germline V gives CDR1 SGHRS, CDR2 YFSETQ. The CDR3 nucleotides read TGCGCCAGCAGCGTTCTAGCGGGGGGACTTAATGAGCAGTTCTTC. Encoded protein: CASSVLAGGLNEQFF.

This rearrangement joins TRBV12-3 or TRBV12-4 to TRBJ1-6, with a tentative D call TRBD1 (6 bases). Trimming took off 8 bases at V and 10 bases at J, with 18 bases between the two ends. The length of the CDR3 is 14 residues. This chain's CDR3 is CASQDRNWWSPLHF. CDR3 coding DNA: TGTGCCAGCCAAGACAGGAATTGGTGGTCACCCCTCCACTTT.

This sequence joins TRBV6-2 or TRBV6-3 and TRBJ2-5; 7 nucleotides agree with TRBD2. CDR1 MNHEY and CDR2 SVGEGT come from the germline V gene. The CDR3 covers 16 residues. The ends lost 4 bases at V and 1 base at J; junction bases unmatched: 9. Written as DNA, the CDR3 is TGTGCCAGCAGTTCGCCTGGTCTAGCGGCCCAAGAGACCCAGTACTTC. Protein product: CASSSPGLAAQETQYF.

This clonotype came up a few times. This chain uses TRBV6-5 with TRBJ2-5; TRBD1 matches 10 bases. With 4 bases clipped from V and 4 bases from J, the junction kept 6 bases outside the gene matches. CDR1 and CDR2 (germline): MNHEY, SVGAGI. This CDR3 has 15 amino acids. CDR3 loop: CASSSPGQGRETQYF. The CDR3 region has the DNA TGTGCCAGCAGTTCTCCGGGACAGGGGCGAGAGACCCAGTACTTC.

The chain combines TRBV7-3 with TRBJ1-1, with no clear D. The CDR3 runs 11 residues. The V and J ends lost 5 bases and 9 bases respectively, with 10 bases between them. Germline loops: CDR1 SGHTA, CDR2 FQGTGA. The CDR3 here is CASSNSRQAFF. CDR3 nucleotide sequence: TGTGCCAGCAGCAACTCACGTCAAGCTTTCTTT. The whole variable domain, remainder taken from reference TRBV7-3 and TRBJ1-1, is GAGVSQTPSNKVTEKGKYVELRCDPISGHTALYWYRQSLGQGPEFLIYFQGTGAADDSGLPNDRFFAVRPEGSVSTLKIQRTERGDSAVYLCASSNSRQAFFGQGTRLTVV.

V gene TRBV10-2 combines with J gene TRBJ2-5; D uncertain. The CDR3 is made up of 13 amino acids. Germline loops: CDR1 WSHSY, CDR2 SAAADI. Trimming shortened V by 4 bases and J by 4 bases, and 10 bases separated the two germline ends. The CDR3 reads CASSVGRLETQYF. The CDR3 DNA reads as TGCGCCAGCAGTGTGGGCAGGTTAGAGACCCAGTACTTC.

The CDR3 loop reads CASSLGQQYEQYF. The CDR3 DNA sequence: TGTGCCAGCAGCCTTGGACAGCAATACGAGCAGTACTTC. The V gene is TRBV7-8, the J gene TRBJ2-7; D possibly corresponds to TRBD1 (6 bases). V was cut by 5 bases and J by 4 bases, with 12 bases left in between. The CDR3 spans 13 residues. Germline V CDR1 and CDR2: SGHVS, FQNEAQ.

The CDR3 DNA reads as TGTGCCAGCAGCCAAGATTGGAGGGGCGAGCAGTACTTC. Protein: CASSQDWRGEQYF. The chain uses TRBV3-1 and TRBJ2-7; a weak D match, TRBD2 (6 bases). Germline-derived CDR1 and CDR2 are LGHDT and YNNKEL (reference sequence). The CDR3 runs to 13 residues. V gave up 0 bases and J gave up 6 bases, with 9 bases separating them.

The rearrangement links TRBV20-1 to TRBJ2-1, with D perhaps TRBD2 (6 bases). The germline CDR1 and CDR2 sequences are DFQATT and SNEGSKA (reference sequence). The V and J ends lost 6 bases and 0 bases respectively, with 15 bases between them. CDR3 length: 15 residues. For the CDR3, the DNA is TGCAGTGCCCCCGGAGGAGGGGACTCCTACAATGAGCAGTTCTTC. It yields the protein CSAPGGGDSYNEQFF.

The chain carries TRBV2 and TRBJ2-3, with D uncertain. Trimming left V 8 bases short and J 0 bases short, with 9 bases between. CDR1 is SNHLY and CDR2 is FYNNEI in the germline V gene. The CDR3 has 13 residues. The CDR3 region has the DNA TGTGCCAGCGTCGCGGAAAGCACAGATACGCAGTATTTT. Protein product: CASVAESTDTQYF.

The chain joins TRBV6-5 to TRBJ2-4; no firm D call. The CDR3 is made up of 15 amino acids. V was clipped by 0 bases and J by 3 bases, with 9 bases between them. Germline CDR1 reads MNHEY; CDR2 reads SVGAGI. The CDR3 DNA sequence: TGTGCCAGCAGTTACTCTGTTGGTGGCAAAAACATTCAGTACTTC. Residues: CASSYSVGGKNIQYF.

The chain is built from TRBV30 and TRBJ2-7; D not certain. In germline, CDR1 is GTSNPN, CDR2 SVGIG (reference sequence). Trimming left V 3 bases short and J 4 bases short, with 10 bases between. The length of the CDR3 is 12 residues. CDR3 sequence reads: CAWSVGKYEQYF. The CDR3 bases are TGTGCCTGGAGCGTGGGGAAATACGAGCAGTACTTC.

The chain combines TRBV19 with TRBJ1-5, with 8 bases lining up with TRBD1. CDR3 size: 14 residues. V lost 8 bases and J lost 7; bases outside the gene matches: 10. CDR1 is LNHDA, CDR2 SQIVND, per germline (reference sequence). In nucleotides, the CDR3 is TGTGCCAGTCGCCCCGCAGGGGGCCGCCAGCCCCAGCATTTT. It translates to CASRPAGGRQPQHF. The complete variable domain, with remaining parts taken from reference TRBV19 and TRBJ1-5, reads DGGITQSPKYLFRKEGQNVTLSCEQNLNHDAMYWYRQDPGQGLRLIYYSQIVNDFQKGDIAEGYSVSREKKESFPLTVTSAQKNPTAFYLCASRPAGGRQPQHFGDGTRLSIL.

This CDR3 reads CAWSGGHSGNTIYF. CDR3 sequence (DNA): TGTGCCTGGAGTGGAGGTCACTCTGGAAACACCATATATTTT. The genes are TRBV30 and TRBJ1-3; no clear D gene. Trimming pared 1 base from V and 0 bases from J, leaving 7 bases between. The CDR3 is 14 amino acids. Germline-derived CDR1 and CDR2 are GTSNPN and SVGIG (reference sequence).

The chain couples TRBV14 to TRBJ2-7; possible D gene TRBD2, 5 bases. CDR3 size: 12 residues. V lost 4 bases, J lost 9 bases, and 13 bases lay in between. Germline assignment: CDR1 SGHDN and CDR2 FVKESK. CDR3 residues: CASSPAGRRQYF. DNA for the CDR3: TGTGCCAGCAGCCCGGCGGGTCGAAGGCAGTACTTC. Combining the CDR3 with reference TRBV14 and TRBJ2-7 gives the whole variable domain EAGVTQFPSHSVIEKGQTVTLRCDPISGHDNLYWYRRVMGKEIKFLLHFVKESKQDESGMPNNRFLAERTGGTYSTLKVQPAELEDSGVYFCASSPAGRRQYFGPGTRLTVT.

The gene calls are TRBV12-3 or TRBV12-4 and TRBJ1-5; 8 bases line up with TRBD1. This CDR3 has 14 amino acids. V lost 6 bases, J lost 5 bases, and 6 bases stayed unmatched. The CDR3: CASRIGQGHQPQHF. In nucleotides, the CDR3 is TGTGCCAGCAGGATCGGACAGGGACATCAGCCCCAGCATTTT.

The rearrangement joins TRBV7-9 to TRBJ2-7; 7 bases line up with TRBD1. Germline CDR1 SEHNR, CDR2 FQNEAQ (reference sequence). V lost 0 bases to trimming and J lost 4 bases; unmatched junction nucleotides: 6. The CDR3 is 15 residues long. The CDR3 region has the DNA TGTGCCAGCAGCTTAGCAACAGGGGAAACGTACGAGCAGTACTTC. This gives the protein CASSLATGETYEQYF.

The J gene is TRBJ1-1, the V gene TRBV29-1, with TRBD1 matching over 8 bases. Germline values: CDR1 SQVTM, CDR2 ANQGSEA. After removal of 7 bases from V and 4 bases from J, the junction contained 5 bases not matched to a gene. There are 12 residues in the CDR3. CDR3 sequence: CSADRVGTEAFF. CDR3 coding DNA: TGCAGCGCGGACAGGGTAGGCACTGAAGCTTTCTTT.

V is TRBV29-1 and J is TRBJ2-5; possible D gene TRBD1, 7 bases. The V and J ends lost 6 bases and 5 bases respectively, with 22 bases between them. The CDR3 contains 15 residues. Looked up from germline, CDR1 is SQVTM and CDR2 is ANQGSEA. The CDR3 loop is CSVVLDREVRETQYF. The CDR3, as DNA: TGCAGCGTAGTCCTTGACAGGGAGGTTCGGGAGACCCAGTACTTC.